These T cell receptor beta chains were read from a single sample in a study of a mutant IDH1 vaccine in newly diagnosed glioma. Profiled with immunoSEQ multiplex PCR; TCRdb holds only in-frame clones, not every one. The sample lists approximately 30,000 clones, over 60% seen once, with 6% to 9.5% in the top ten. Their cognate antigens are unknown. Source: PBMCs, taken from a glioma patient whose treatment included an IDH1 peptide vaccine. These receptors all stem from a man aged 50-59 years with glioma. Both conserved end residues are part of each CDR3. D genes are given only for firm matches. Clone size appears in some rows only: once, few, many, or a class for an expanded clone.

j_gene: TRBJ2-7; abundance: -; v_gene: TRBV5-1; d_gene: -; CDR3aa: CASSLSQGDPYEQYF; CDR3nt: TGCGCCAGCAGCTTGAGCCAGGGAGACCCCTACGAGCAGTACTTC
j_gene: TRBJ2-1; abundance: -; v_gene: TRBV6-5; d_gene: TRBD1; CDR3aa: CASRPAGGNNEQFF; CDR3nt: TGTGCCAGCAGGCCGGCAGGGGGAAACAATGAGCAGTTCTTC
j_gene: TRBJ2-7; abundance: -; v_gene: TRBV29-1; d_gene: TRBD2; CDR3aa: CSVVAGTSGRPSYEQYF; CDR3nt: TGCAGCGTTGTTGCGGGGACTAGCGGGAGACCCTCCTACGAGCAGTACTTC
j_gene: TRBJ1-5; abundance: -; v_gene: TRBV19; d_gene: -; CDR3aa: CASAYSNQPQHF; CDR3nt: TGTGCCTCAGCATATAGCAATCAGCCCCAGCATTTT
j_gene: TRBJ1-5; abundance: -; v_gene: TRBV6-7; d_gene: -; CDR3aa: CASSHDSMGDQPQHF; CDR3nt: TGTGCCAGCAGTCACGACAGTATGGGGGATCAGCCCCAGCATTTT
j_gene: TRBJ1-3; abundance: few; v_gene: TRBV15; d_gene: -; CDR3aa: CATSTGSGNTIYF; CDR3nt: TGTGCCACCAGCACAGGGTCTGGAAACACCATATATTTT
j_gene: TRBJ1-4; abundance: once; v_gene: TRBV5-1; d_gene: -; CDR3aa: CASSSSGRKTTVTELFF; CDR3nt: TGCGCCAGCAGCTCGAGCGGTCGTAAGACCACGGTTACGGAACTGTTTTTT
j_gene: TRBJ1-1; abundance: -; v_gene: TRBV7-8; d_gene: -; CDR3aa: CASSLQGGNTEAFF; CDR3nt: TGTGCCAGCAGCTTACAGGGAGGGAACACTGAAGCTTTCTTT
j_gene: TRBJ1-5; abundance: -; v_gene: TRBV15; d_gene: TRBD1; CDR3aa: CATSKGTGKVIQPQHF; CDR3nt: TGTGCCACCAGCAAAGGGACAGGGAAGGTGATTCAGCCCCAGCATTTT
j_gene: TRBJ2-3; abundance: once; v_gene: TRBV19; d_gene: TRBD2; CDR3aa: CASRPGLAATDTQYF; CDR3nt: TGTGCCAGTAGGCCGGGACTAGCGGCAACAGATACGCAGTATTTT